This TCR beta chain was documented in a study of vaccination and CD4 T cells after COVID-19. Study background: Overlapping spike pools from SARS-CoV-2 and HCoV-NL63, HCoV-OC43 and HCoV-229E served as culture stimuli. Every culture used as a control got a CEFX pool, an HIV-1 Nef pool, or no peptide.

CD4+ T cells that had been cultured provided DNA sequenced with the Oncomine TCR Beta short-read assay. TCRdb independently ran MiXCR on the PCR reads; one entry per CDR3 protein. The data show roughly 17,000 distinct CDR3 sequences, with more than 65% seen just once and roughly 15% held by the top ten. Turning to this clonotype: What it binds is not known.

Treatment denoted: approximately nine-day PBMC culture with coronavirus spike peptide pools or control peptides (ViraFEST assay). Germline V lookup: CDR1 KGHDR, CDR2 SFDVKD. The CDR3 has 13 residues. Trimming shortened V by 1 base and J by 6 bases, and 9 bases separated the two germline ends. Regarding the study as a whole: Spike mono-reactivity was evident in 304 of the 307 vaccine-specific clones derived from convalescent patients. The appearance of a median about 86% of reactive clones in convalescent patients occurred only post-vaccination.

Sequencing was performed on CD4+ T cells from blood, cultured in vitro. This receptor was identified in a human donor who had recovered from COVID-19. The rearrangement links TRBV24-1 to TRBJ2-7, with D perhaps matching TRBD2 (6 bases). CDR3 residues: CATSDFGGREQYF. Here the CDR3 DNA reads TGTGCCACCAGTGATTTCGGGGGTCGCGAGCAGTACTTC.